These 31 T cell receptor beta chains were sequenced from one sample in a study of immune evolution from preneoplasia to lung adenocarcinoma. Repertoires were generated with immunoSEQ multiplex PCR, while TCRdb's copy carries only in-frame clones and drops some. The sample comprises about 10,000 clones, more than 70% of which are singletons, and less than 3% rests with the top ten. Specimen: FFPE invasive lung adenocarcinoma tissue. Receptors originate from a person aged 70 to 79 with invasive lung adenocarcinoma. Some clones in this sample may be carry-over from other donors' samples.

The chain employs TRBV5-6 and TRBJ2-2, with D possibly called TRBD1 or TRBD2 (6 bases each). From germline, CDR1 is SGHDT and CDR2 YYEEEE. CDR3 length: 16 amino acids. Trimming cost V 2 bases and J 0 bases, with 11 bases left between them. Written as DNA, the CDR3 is TGTGCCAGCAGCTTCCGGGGGCTAGCGAACACCGGGGAGCTGTTTTTT. Amino acids: CASSFRGLANTGELFF.

The chain links TRBV29-1 to TRBJ1-2; 7 bases align to TRBD1. Per germline, CDR1 SQVTM and CDR2 ANQGSEA. The trim removed 6 bases at V and 4 bases at J, leaving 5 bases unmatched. The CDR3 has 12 residues. In DNA, the CDR3 is TGCAGCGTAGTCCGACAGGGCTATGGCTACACCTTC. Translated: CSVVRQGYGYTF.

Comment on this clone: The same CDR3 is also encoded by other DNA sequences in this sample. The chain links TRBV5-8 to TRBJ2-6; D gene ambiguous. Looked up from germline, CDR1 is SGHTS and CDR2 is YDEGEE. The CDR3 totals 15 residues. Trimming took 0 bases from V and 4 from J, leaving 8 bases between them. CDR3 sequence (DNA): TGTGCCAGCAGCTTGGAAGTATCCGGGGCCAACGTCCTGACTTTC. It encodes CASSLEVSGANVLTF.

V gene TRBV29-1 combines with J gene TRBJ1-1; no reliable D call. The CDR3 extends over 13 amino acids. CDR1 and CDR2 (germline): SQVTM, ANQGSEA. With 5 bases removed from V and 0 bases from J, the gap between germline ends came to 10 bases. DNA of the CDR3: TGCAGCGTTCATTCGAACCTGAACACTGAAGCTTTCTTT. This translates into CSVHSNLNTEAFF. Variable domain in full (rest from reference TRBV29-1 and TRBJ1-1): SAVISQKPSRDICQRGTSLTIQCQVDSQVTMMFWYRQQPGQSLTLIATANQGSEATYESGFVIDKFPISRPNLTFSTLTVSNMSPEDSSIYLCSVHSNLNTEAFFGQGTRLTVV.

The J gene is TRBJ2-7, the V gene TRBV30; 8 nucleotides match TRBD2. The CDR3 has 16 amino acids. Germline trimming cut 5 bases from V and 0 bases from J; bases unmatched to any gene: 12. Germline V gene data show CDR1 as GTSNPN and CDR2 as SVGIG (reference sequence). The DNA for the CDR3 is TGTGCCTGGGGGATCGGGGGGGCGAGGTCCTCCTACGAGCAGTACTTC. Its protein is CAWGIGGARSSYEQYF. Full variable domain (missing parts from reference TRBV30 and TRBJ2-7): SQTIHQWPATLVQPVGSPLSLECTVEGTSNPNLYWYRQAAGRGLQLLFYSVGIGQISSEVPQNLSASRPQDRQFILSSKKLLLSDSGFYLCAWGIGGARSSYEQYFGPGTRLTVT.

The chain carries TRBV7-9 and TRBJ1-1, with D tentatively TRBD1 (6 bases). The V end was cut by 6 bases, the J end by 5 bases, with 22 bases between. Per germline, CDR1 SEHNR and CDR2 FQNEAQ (reference sequence). The length of the CDR3 is 16 residues. The CDR3 DNA reads as TGTGCCAGCAGTTCGTTCACAGGGTCCTGGAAGACTGAAGCTTTCTTT. The encoded protein is CASSSFTGSWKTEAFF.

The rearrangement links TRBV6-4 to TRBJ2-7; a possible D gene is TRBD2 (6 bases). Germline CDR1 MRHNA, CDR2 SNTAGT. The CDR3 has 15 residues. V gave up 2 bases and J gave up 3 bases, with 14 bases separating them. Here the CDR3 reads CASSDMGLTDYEQYF. In DNA form, the CDR3 reads TGTGCCAGCAGTGACATGGGACTTACCGACTACGAGCAGTACTTC.

This clone was detected once. V is TRBV2 and J is TRBJ2-5; D is ambiguous. The ends were cut back, 6 bases at V and 8 bases at J, with 22 bases in the middle. This CDR3 spans 15 amino acids. Per germline, CDR1 SNHLY and CDR2 FYNNEI. CDR3 bases: TGTGCCAGCAGGCCCCAAGCGCCGAGTGGTACAACCCAGTACTTC. Translating it yields CASRPQAPSGTTQYF.

The chain employs TRBV10-2 and TRBJ2-7; D is perhaps TRBD1 or TRBD2 (5 bases each). Germline CDR1 and CDR2: WSHSY and SAAADI. This CDR3 contains 13 residues. V lost 8 bases, J lost 5 bases, and 16 bases lay in between. CDR3 DNA sequence: TGCGCCAGCTCAGGGACCCTCTGGGACGAGCAGTACTTC. This sequence encodes CASSGTLWDEQYF.

This clone was detected a few times. V and J are TRBV5-8 and TRBJ2-7; 9 bases agree with TRBD1. With 4 bases clipped from V and 13 bases from J, the junction kept 6 bases outside the gene matches. The CDR3 spans 11 residues. Germline lookup yields CDR1 SGHTS and CDR2 YDEGEE. The CDR3 is CASSSRDRVYF. The CDR3 region has the DNA TGTGCCAGCAGCAGTAGGGACAGGGTTTACTTC.

This clone was observed a handful of times. The gene calls are TRBV7-6 and TRBJ1-2; 8 bases line up with TRBD1. The CDR3 runs 13 residues. Germline values: CDR1 SGHVS, CDR2 FNYEAQ. V was clipped by 0 bases and J by 6 bases; unmatched bases: 0. Here the CDR3 DNA reads TGTGCCAGCAGCTTAGCGGACAGGGATGGCTACACCTTC. The encoded protein is CASSLADRDGYTF.

The chain combines TRBV4-3 with TRBJ2-5; 7 bases agree with TRBD1. Germline trimming cut 3 bases from V and 3 bases from J; bases unmatched to any gene: 1. This CDR3 has 13 amino acids. Germline assignment: CDR1 LGHNA and CDR2 YSLEER. This CDR3 reads CASSQGTEETQYF. In DNA form, the CDR3 reads TGCGCCAGCAGCCAGGGGACAGAAGAGACCCAGTACTTC.

The CDR3 region is CASSQRNLGTEAFF. Written as DNA, the CDR3 is TGCGCCAGCAGCCAACGAAACCTTGGGACTGAAGCTTTCTTT. The chain combines TRBV4-1 with TRBJ1-1; D uncertain. Trimming took off 2 bases at V and 5 bases at J, with 12 bases between the two ends. Germline V gives CDR1 MGHRA, CDR2 YSYEKL. The CDR3 runs to 14 residues.

This chain links TRBV19 with TRBJ1-5; unclear D gene. CDR3 length equals 13 residues. Between the trimmed V and J ends, which lost 3 bases and 7 bases, there was a span of 10 bases. Germline CDR1 LNHDA, CDR2 SQIVND (reference sequence). In DNA, the CDR3 is TGTGCCAGTAGTATTCGAGCAGGCCAGCCCCAGCATTTT. This codes for CASSIRAGQPQHF.

The V call is TRBV30, the J call TRBJ1-2, with a possible D match to TRBD1 (5 bases). The CDR3 contains 11 residues. CDR1 is GTSNPN and CDR2 is SVGIG in the germline V gene (reference sequence). V lost 3 bases and J 9 bases, leaving 11 bases between the germline ends. CDR3 sequence (DNA): TGTGCCTGGAGGGATGGGACGAGCTACACCTTC. Translation gives CAWRDGTSYTF.

This chain joins TRBV5-6 and TRBJ1-1; D is unclear. The germline V and J ends were trimmed by 3 bases and 4 bases, with 10 bases remaining between them. The CDR3 totals 13 residues. Germline values: CDR1 SGHDT, CDR2 YYEEEE. CDR3 coding DNA: TGTGCCAGCAGCTCCCTTTTGGGCACTGAAGCTTTCTTT. This gives the protein CASSSLLGTEAFF.

The chain combines TRBV18 with TRBJ1-3; TRBD1 matches 7 bases. From germline, CDR1 is KGHSH and CDR2 LQKENI. Trimming cost V 3 bases and J 0 bases; bases outside gene matches: 2. This CDR3 is 15 amino acids long. The CDR3 DNA follows: TGTGCCAGCTCACCCGGACAGGCCTCTGGAAACACCATATATTTT. Protein sequence: CASSPGQASGNTIYF. Full variable domain (outside the CDR3, taken from reference TRBV18 and TRBJ1-3): NAGVMQNPRHLVRRRGQEARLRCSPMKGHSHVYWYRQLPEEGLKFMVYLQKENIIDESGMPKERFSAEFPKEGPSILRIQQVVRGDSAAYFCASSPGQASGNTIYFGEGSWLTVV.

The chain links TRBV10-3 to TRBJ2-3, with D tentatively TRBD1 (6 bases). V lost 10 bases to trimming and J lost 6 bases, with 14 bases between them. The germline CDR1 and CDR2 sequences are ENHRY and SYGVKD. The length of the CDR3 is 12 residues. The CDR3 is CATTGGEDTQYF. Written as DNA, the CDR3 is TGTGCCACGACAGGAGGCGAGGATACGCAGTATTTT.

The V gene is TRBV4-2, the J gene TRBJ2-2; 7 bases are a match to TRBD2. V lost 0 bases, J lost 8 bases, and 3 bases stayed unmatched. CDR1 and CDR2 from the germline V gene are LGHNA and YNFKEQ. This CDR3 spans 14 amino acids. Here the CDR3 reads CASSQESGMGELFF. In DNA, the CDR3 is TGTGCCAGCAGCCAAGAGAGCGGGATGGGGGAGCTGTTTTTT.

V is TRBV29-1 and J is TRBJ2-7; 7 nucleotides agree with TRBD1. The junction had 4 bases not matched to a gene; V was cut back by 6 bases and J by 2 bases. This CDR3 spans 12 amino acids. Germline CDR1 and CDR2: SQVTM and ANQGSEA. Here the CDR3 DNA reads TGCAGCGTCCGACAGGGCCCCTACGAGCAGTACTTC. Amino acids: CSVRQGPYEQYF.

The chain is built from TRBV15 and TRBJ2-3; no reliable D call. V lost 3 bases to trimming and J lost 4 bases, with 5 bases between them. From germline, CDR1 is LNHNV and CDR2 YYDKDF (reference sequence). The CDR3 loop spans 12 amino acids. The CDR3 nucleotides read TGTGCCACCAGCAGCTATTCAGATACGCAGTATTTT. It codes for CATSSYSDTQYF.

V usage is TRBV7-8 and J usage is TRBJ2-7; no clear D. The CDR3 has 14 amino acids. Germline loops: CDR1 SGHVS, CDR2 FQNEAQ. Trimming removed 0 bases at V and 1 base at J, with 7 bases between. CDR3 sequence reads: CASSLAGPSYEQYF. CDR3 in DNA: TGTGCCAGCAGCTTAGCGGGCCCATCCTACGAGCAGTACTTC.

Points on this clone: One end of the junction fails to match germline, which may point to a read error. The V call is TRBV7-7, the J call TRBJ2-2, with D possibly TRBD1 on 6 matching bases. Germline CDR1 reads SSHAT; CDR2 reads FNYEAQ (reference sequence). The CDR3 consists of 14 residues. CDR3: CASSLGSGAGELFF. CDR3 sequence (DNA): TGTGCTAGCAGCTTAGGTTCAGGGGCCGGGGAGCTGTTTTTT.

This chain connects TRBV5-4 to TRBJ1-5, with 8 bases identical to TRBD1. Germline lookup yields CDR1 SGHNT and CDR2 YYREEE (reference sequence). The J segment lost 0 bases and the V segment lost 0 bases, leaving 14 bases of the junction unmatched. The CDR3 runs 20 residues. The CDR3: CASSLVLRSDRDLSNQPQHF. DNA of the CDR3: TGTGCCAGCAGCTTGGTATTAAGGTCGGACAGGGACCTTAGCAATCAGCCCCAGCATTTT. Based on the CDR3 plus reference TRBV5-4 and TRBJ1-5, the full variable domain is ETGVTQSPTHLIKTRGQQVTLRCSSQSGHNTVSWYQQALGQGPQFIFQYYREEENGRGNFPPRFSGLQFPNYSSELNVNALELDDSALYLCASSLVLRSDRDLSNQPQHFGDGTRLSIL.

The rearrangement joins TRBV28 to TRBJ2-5; D possibly corresponds to TRBD1 (6 bases). CDR3 length equals 16 residues. Germline loops: CDR1 MDHEN, CDR2 SYDVKM. Deletions cut 2 bases from V and 1 base from J, with 14 bases between. CDR3 coding DNA: TGTGCCAGCAGTTTAGTGGGTGGGGGCGTCCAAGAGACCCAGTACTTC. Its translation is CASSLVGGGVQETQYF.

This chain connects TRBV5-1 to TRBJ1-4; D unresolved. CDR1 is SGHRS and CDR2 is YFSETQ in the germline V gene. The CDR3 runs 17 residues. V was pared by 0 bases and J by 0 bases, with 12 bases between. The chain's CDR3 is CASSLEGRTATNEKLFF. CDR3 DNA: TGCGCCAGCAGCTTGGAGGGCAGAACTGCAACTAATGAAAAACTGTTTTTT.

This chain connects TRBV6-5 to TRBJ2-2, with D possibly TRBD1 on 7 matching bases. Looked up from germline, CDR1 is MNHEY and CDR2 is SVGAGI. The CDR3 has 15 residues. V lost 5 bases and J 3 bases, leaving 13 bases between the germline ends. The CDR3 is CASSRRRGDTGELFF. As DNA, the CDR3 is TGTGCCAGCAGTCGACGCAGGGGGGACACCGGGGAGCTGTTTTTT.

This chain links TRBV14 with TRBJ2-5; 12 bases fit TRBD2. Trimming cost V 1 base and J 4 bases; bases outside gene matches: 7. The length of the CDR3 is 17 residues. Germline assignment: CDR1 SGHDN and CDR2 FVKESK. CDR3 nucleotides: TGTGCCAGCAGCCAAGGGAGGACTAGCGGGATGGGAGAGACCCAGTACTTC. This translates into CASSQGRTSGMGETQYF.

The chain employs TRBV28 and TRBJ2-2, with 9 bases aligning to TRBD1. The CDR3 is 16 amino acids. The germline V gene has CDR1 MDHEN and CDR2 SYDVKM. V was pared by 6 bases and J by 9 bases, with 14 bases of the junction left unmatched. The CDR3, as DNA: TGTGCCAGCAGCCGAGACAGGGGGGGACACCGTTGGGAGCTGTTTTTT. Protein sequence: CASSRDRGGHRWELFF.

The chain couples TRBV7-9 to TRBJ2-7; D uncertain. The CDR3 is made up of 15 amino acids. V was pared by 1 base and J by 0 bases, with 10 bases between. CDR1 is SEHNR and CDR2 is FQNEAQ in the germline V gene (reference sequence). The CDR3 loop is CASSLVGLPSYEQYF. CDR3 sequence (DNA): TGTGCCAGCAGCTTAGTTGGTCTTCCCTCCTACGAGCAGTACTTC.

The genes are TRBV27 and TRBJ1-1, with a weak D call TRBD1 (5 bases). The CDR3 extends over 12 amino acids. Germline V gene sequence: CDR1 MNHEY, CDR2 SMNVEV (reference sequence). V was cut by 5 bases and J by 5 bases, with 9 bases left in between. The CDR3 nucleotides read TGTGCCAGCAGTGGCGACAGAACTGAAGCTTTCTTT. Its translation is CASSGDRTEAFF.